The 25 T cell receptor beta chains given below trace back to one sample, sequenced in a study of blood T cell repertoires in COVID-19. The protocol was immunoSEQ multiplex PCR, while the TCRdb copy is restricted to in-frame clones and leaves out a portion. In the table there are about 100,000 clones, about 80% of which are singletons. Sequenced sample: peripheral blood. These receptors came from a man between 65 and 85 years old with active or convalescent COVID-19.

This chain joins TRBV27 and TRBJ1-1, with no clear D. This CDR3 is built from 13 residues. The V gene lost 3 bases and the J gene lost 5 bases, with 10 bases spanning the gap. CDR1 and CDR2 from the germline V gene are MNHEY and SMNVEV (reference sequence). The chain's CDR3 is CASSFHRLTEAFF. The CDR3 bases are TGTGCCAGCAGTTTCCACAGATTAACTGAAGCTTTCTTT.

The V gene is TRBV19, the J gene TRBJ1-6; 9 positions match TRBD1. From germline, CDR1 is LNHDA and CDR2 SQIVND (reference sequence). The CDR3 covers 13 residues. The V gene end was trimmed by 7 bases and the J gene end by 12 bases; junction bases not matched to a gene: 7. CDR3 amino acids: CASNHRGRGPLHF. The CDR3 nucleotides read TGTGCCAGTAATCACAGGGGGCGCGGACCCCTCCACTTT. Complete variable domain (other parts from reference TRBV19 and TRBJ1-6): DGGITQSPKYLFRKEGQNVTLSCEQNLNHDAMYWYRQDPGQGLRLIYYSQIVNDFQKGDIAEGYSVSREKKESFPLTVTSAQKNPTAFYLCASNHRGRGPLHFGNGTRLTVT.

V usage is TRBV7-2 and J usage is TRBJ1-6; possibly TRBD1 for D (6 bases). Trimming removed 4 bases at V and 7 bases at J, with 14 bases between. CDR1 and CDR2 from the germline V gene are SGHTA and FQGNSA. This CDR3 is built from 15 residues. CDR3 in DNA: TGTGCCAGCAGCTCCACAGGGAGTGGGAATTCACCCCTCCACTTT. This gives the protein CASSSTGSGNSPLHF. Drawing the rest from reference TRBV7-2 and TRBJ1-6, the complete variable domain is GAGVSQSPSNKVTEKGKDVELRCDPISGHTALYWYRQSLGQGLEFLIYFQGNSAPDKSGLPSDRFSAERTGGSVSTLTIQRTQQEDSAVYLCASSSTGSGNSPLHFGNGTRLTVT.

This clone has a count of ten or more. The CDR3 is CASSQDRRAEAFF. CDR3 bases: TGTGCCAGCAGCCAAGATCGCCGGGCTGAAGCTTTCTTT. The chain joins TRBV14 to TRBJ1-1; D remains ambiguous. The CDR3 covers 13 residues. CDR1 is SGHDN, CDR2 FVKESK, per germline. V was cut by 0 bases and J by 6 bases, with 8 bases left in between.

In DNA form, the CDR3 reads TGTGCCAGCAGCTTAGCACGACAGGGGTTTGGAAACACCATATATTTT. It encodes CASSLARQGFGNTIYF. The chain couples TRBV7-9 to TRBJ1-3, with 8 bases identical to TRBD1. J gave up 3 bases and V 0 bases, and 4 bases lay outside the gene matches. The CDR3 has 16 amino acids. Germline lookup yields CDR1 SEHNR and CDR2 FQNEAQ (reference sequence).

The rearrangement joins TRBV7-2 to TRBJ2-7, with 11 bases that match TRBD1. This CDR3 is built from 15 residues. The V segment lost 1 base and the J segment 3 bases; nucleotides outside the gene matches: 2. CDR1 is SGHTA and CDR2 is FQGNSA in the germline V gene. The CDR3, as DNA: TGTGCCAGCAGCTTAGGGGGACAGGGGGTCTACGAGCAGTACTTC. Translating it yields CASSLGGQGVYEQYF.

In its sample, this clone was seen a few times. V gene TRBV5-5 combines with J gene TRBJ1-5; D not certain. V was clipped by 0 bases and J by 5 bases, with 6 bases between them. The CDR3 runs to 13 residues. Germline assignment: CDR1 SGHKS and CDR2 YYEKEE (reference sequence). CDR3: CASSLAPDQPQHF. For the CDR3, the DNA is TGTGCCAGCAGCTTGGCCCCGGATCAGCCCCAGCATTTT.

V is TRBV5-5 and J is TRBJ1-5; no clear D. Trimming removed 0 bases from V and 8 bases from J, with 18 bases in between. Germline values: CDR1 SGHKS, CDR2 YYEKEE (reference sequence). The CDR3 is made up of 16 amino acids. CDR3 sequence (DNA): TGTGCCAGCAGCTTGGGTGGAGGAGGCTCTCAGAAGCCCCAGCATTTT. Translating it yields CASSLGGGGSQKPQHF.

This clone was detected a few times. V usage is TRBV6-5 and J usage is TRBJ1-2, with 11 bases matching TRBD1. The germline CDR1 and CDR2 sequences are MNHEY and SVGAGI. Trimming at V came to 8 bases and at J to 5 bases, leaving 7 bases not matched to a gene. The CDR3 spans 14 residues. The CDR3 sequence: CASFGTGGIYGYTF. The CDR3 coding sequence is TGTGCCAGCTTCGGGACAGGGGGTATTTATGGCTACACCTTC.

There are a few counts of this clone. V gene TRBV5-1 combines with J gene TRBJ2-5, with TRBD2 identical over 7 bases. CDR3 size: 15 residues. The germline V gene has CDR1 SGHRS and CDR2 YFSETQ. With 3 bases clipped from V and 5 bases from J, the junction kept 10 bases outside the gene matches. CDR3 sequence (DNA): TGCGCCAGCAGCTGGACTAGTCCAGCTAGGGAGACCCAGTACTTC. The encoded protein is CASSWTSPARETQYF.

This chain connects TRBV24-1 to TRBJ2-2; 8 nucleotides agree with TRBD1. This CDR3 is 18 amino acids long. Germline V gene lookup returns CDR1 KGHDR and CDR2 SFDVKD. With 8 bases clipped from V and 1 base from J, the junction kept 14 bases outside the gene matches. Written as DNA, the CDR3 is TGTGCCACCATGGAACAGGGGGGTCCCCCCAAGAACACCGGGGAGCTGTTTTTT. Its translation is CATMEQGGPPKNTGELFF.

The chain has TRBV3-1 (or the pseudogene TRBV3-2) and TRBJ1-6; possibly TRBD1 for D (6 bases). The germline V and J ends were trimmed by 1 base and 7 bases, with 8 bases remaining between them. CDR3 length: 14 amino acids. Germline CDR1 and CDR2: LGHDT and YNNKEL (reference sequence). CDR3 amino acids: CASSQVTGNSPLHF. DNA for the CDR3: TGTGCCAGCAGCCAAGTAACAGGGAATTCACCCCTCCACTTT.

The chain joins TRBV7-9 to TRBJ2-7; 10 nucleotides match TRBD1. The CDR3 is 14 residues long. Germline trimming cut 4 bases from V and 7 bases from J; bases unmatched to any gene: 7. Germline-derived CDR1 and CDR2 are SEHNR and FQNEAQ (reference sequence). CDR3 in DNA: TGTGCCAGCAGCTCCGGGACAGGGGTGGGGGAGCAGTACTTC. Its protein is CASSSGTGVGEQYF. The full variable domain, rest sourced from reference TRBV7-9 and TRBJ2-7, is DTGVSQNPRHKITKRGQNVTFRCDPISEHNRLYWYRQTLGQGPEFLTYFQNEAQLEKSRLLSDRFSAERPKGSFSTLEIQRTEQGDSAMYLCASSSGTGVGEQYFGPGTRLTVT.

The chain links TRBV5-8 to TRBJ2-2, with 8 bases lining up with TRBD1. Trimming removed 4 bases from V and 6 bases from J; junction bases left unmatched: 8. Looked up from germline, CDR1 is SGHTS and CDR2 is YDEGEE. The CDR3 runs 15 residues. CDR3 in amino acids: CASSVDRVTAGELFF. DNA of the CDR3: TGTGCCAGCAGCGTGGACAGGGTCACCGCCGGGGAGCTGTTTTTT.

The chain couples TRBV19 to TRBJ1-1, with 8 nucleotides matching TRBD1. This CDR3 contains 13 residues. CDR1 and CDR2 (germline): LNHDA, SQIVND (reference sequence). Trimming took 8 bases from V and 5 from J; bases not matched to a gene: 7. The CDR3 loop reads CASQLGQGTEAFF. CDR3 sequence (DNA): TGTGCCAGTCAATTAGGACAGGGAACTGAAGCTTTCTTT.

This clone has just a few counts. The rearrangement joins TRBV14 to TRBJ2-1; weak D call: TRBD2 (6 bases). The CDR3 totals 16 residues. Germline assignment: CDR1 SGHDN and CDR2 FVKESK. V lost 4 bases, J lost 0 bases, and 13 bases lay in between. This CDR3 reads CASSPDRGGSYNEQFF. In nucleotides, the CDR3 is TGTGCCAGCAGCCCCGACCGGGGAGGCTCCTACAATGAGCAGTTCTTC. Full variable domain (remainder filled in from reference TRBV14 and TRBJ2-1): EAGVTQFPSHSVIEKGQTVTLRCDPISGHDNLYWYRRVMGKEIKFLLHFVKESKQDESGMPNNRFLAERTGGTYSTLKVQPAELEDSGVYFCASSPDRGGSYNEQFFGPGTRLTVL.

This sequence joins TRBV3-1 (or the pseudogene TRBV3-2) and TRBJ2-3, with D hard to call. Germline lookup yields CDR1 LGHDT and CDR2 YNNKEL (reference sequence). Trimming left V 4 bases short and J 6 bases short, with 5 bases between. The CDR3 is made up of 11 amino acids. Here the CDR3 DNA reads TGTGCCAGCAGCCCCGGGGATACGCAGTATTTT. Amino acids: CASSPGDTQYF.

The chain has TRBV7-3 and TRBJ2-3, with 10 positions matching TRBD2. The V segment lost 2 bases and the J segment 4 bases; nucleotides outside the gene matches: 12. Germline assignment: CDR1 SGHTA and CDR2 FQGTGA. The CDR3 runs 18 residues. The CDR3 DNA follows: TGTGCCAGCAGCTTAGGGGATAGCGGGAGGCCTCCCGCAGATACGCAGTATTTT. This encodes CASSLGDSGRPPADTQYF.

The chain joins TRBV21-1 to TRBJ1-1; the table assigns TRBD1, which was not confirmed against the DNA. TRBV21-1 is a pseudogene segment. This CDR3 comprises 14 residues. CDR3 bases: TGTGCCAGCAGCAAAGCAACAGCGAACACTGAAGCTTTCTTT. Translating gives CASSKATANTEAFF.

The gene calls are TRBV5-1 and TRBJ2-5; 7 bases agree with TRBD1. The CDR3 has 15 residues. V was clipped by 6 bases and J by 2 bases; unmatched bases: 10. Germline V gene lookup returns CDR1 SGHRS and CDR2 YFSETQ. CDR3 bases: TGCGCCAGCACCTCCGGGACAGAGTTTCAAGAGACCCAGTACTTC. Protein: CASTSGTEFQETQYF.

In this sample, this clone turned up once. CDR3 residues: CASSLEQGLARGYNEQFF. CDR3 DNA sequence: TGTGCCAGCAGCTTGGAACAAGGACTAGCGAGAGGCTACAATGAGCAGTTCTTC. The gene calls are TRBV13 and TRBJ2-1; 9 positions match TRBD2. This CDR3 comprises 18 residues. V lost 3 bases and J lost 3; bases outside the gene matches: 12. Germline V gives CDR1 PRHDT, CDR2 FYEKMQ (reference sequence).

V is TRBV4-1 and J is TRBJ1-5; 11 nucleotides match TRBD1. Unmatched junction bases numbered 7, after V lost 3 bases and J lost 9 bases. This CDR3 is 15 amino acids long. The germline gives CDR1 MGHRA, CDR2 YSYEKL. This CDR3 reads CASSQGQGGPRPQHF. The CDR3 DNA reads as TGCGCCAGCAGCCAGGGACAGGGGGGACCAAGGCCCCAGCATTTT.

The V and J genes are TRBV18 and TRBJ1-2, with 7 bases that match TRBD1. The CDR3 is 13 amino acids. Per germline, CDR1 KGHSH and CDR2 LQKENI. Trimming removed 2 bases from V and 6 bases from J; junction bases left unmatched: 3. Written as DNA, the CDR3 is TGTGCCAGCTCACCAAACAGGGGAAATGGCTACACCTTC. As protein: CASSPNRGNGYTF.

The gene calls are TRBV28 and TRBJ1-1; no firm D call. The length of the CDR3 is 12 residues. Germline CDR1 and CDR2: MDHEN and SYDVKM. V lost 6 bases and J 2 bases, leaving 7 bases between the germline ends. The CDR3 nucleotides are TGTGCCAGCAGCCACTATAACACTGAAGCTTTCTTT. This translates into CASSHYNTEAFF.

V gene TRBV27 combines with J gene TRBJ2-7, with D possibly being TRBD1 (6 bases). This CDR3 contains 16 residues. In germline, CDR1 is MNHEY, CDR2 SMNVEV (reference sequence). The germline V and J ends were trimmed by 1 base and 4 bases, with 17 bases remaining between them. CDR3 region: CASSLFAPQGQYEQYF. The CDR3 DNA follows: TGTGCCAGCAGTTTATTCGCGCCGCAGGGACAATACGAGCAGTACTTC.